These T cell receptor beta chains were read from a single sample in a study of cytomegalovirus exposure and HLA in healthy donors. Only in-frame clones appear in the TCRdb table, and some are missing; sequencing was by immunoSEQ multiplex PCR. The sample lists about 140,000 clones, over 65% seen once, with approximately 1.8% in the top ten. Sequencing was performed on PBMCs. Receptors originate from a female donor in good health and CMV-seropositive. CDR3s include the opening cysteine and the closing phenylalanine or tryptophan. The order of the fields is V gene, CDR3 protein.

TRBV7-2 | CASSEDRGPYEQYF
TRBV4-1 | CASSQVGFSYEQYF
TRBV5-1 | CASSLGPAGTTDTQYF
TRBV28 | CASSFMDTLNTEAFF
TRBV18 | CASSLGPGRASTEAFF
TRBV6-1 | CASSRGQRNEQFF
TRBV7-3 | CASSLKVGSQGSYGYTF
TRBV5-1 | CASNSGTSGVSFTDTQYF
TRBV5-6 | CASSLAPGSSYEQYF
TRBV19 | CASSSSGGETYEQYF
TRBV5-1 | CASSLAGPRGGTGELFF
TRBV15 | CATSRDRANYGYTF
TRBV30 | CAWSPLGLAEETQYF
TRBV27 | CASSPGQGMNTEAFF
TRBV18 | CASSPSGDRADEQYF
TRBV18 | CASSPSLLAGGQNEQYF
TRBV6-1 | CASSEGLAGGGYEQYF
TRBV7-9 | CASSTTGTANYEQYF
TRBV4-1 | CASSQLSAGTGANEQFF
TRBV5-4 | CASSSNRGPNSPLHF
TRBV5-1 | CASSPGTGGHEQYF
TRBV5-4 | CASSFGGANTEAFF
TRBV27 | CASSLTSGVYNEQFF
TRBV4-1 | CASSQEPGLVGDTQYF
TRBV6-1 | CASSHPGQDEKLFF
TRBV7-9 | CASSLWGGQGVQPQHF
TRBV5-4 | CASSHGGPRGANVLTF
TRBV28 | CASREGLQGTDTQYF
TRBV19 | CASSIATPTNEKLFF
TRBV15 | CATRSQAGDQPQHF
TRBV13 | CASSLGLAANEQFF
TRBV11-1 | CASSTGLAGVDEQYF
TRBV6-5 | CASSQTRGGADTQYF
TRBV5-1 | CASSILGPGNTIYF
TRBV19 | CASSIANRRYGYTF
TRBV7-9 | CASSHGSDTNEKLFF
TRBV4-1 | CASSLSPTNEKLFF
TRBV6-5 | CASSRPGTGLYEQYF
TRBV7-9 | CASSLYGTSKSYNEQFF
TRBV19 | CASSRTGGPSYEQYF
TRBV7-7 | CASSTGTGELFF
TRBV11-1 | CASSHPGTTERDTGELFF
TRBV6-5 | CASSKQGLEETQYF
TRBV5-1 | CASSTPDRGAEAFF
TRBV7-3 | CASSLIGDLGDTQYF
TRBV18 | CASSPEATNEKLFF
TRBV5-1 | CASSGTGGRANYGYTF
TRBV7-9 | CASSLSPLLSTDTQYF
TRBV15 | CATRRGEGMNTEAFF
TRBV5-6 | CASSLEPLTGLDEQYF
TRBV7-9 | CASRNRTSGGIYNEQFF
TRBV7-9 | CASSLETGHTEAFF
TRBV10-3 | CAISDRSGTSNQPQHF
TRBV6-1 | CASSRRGAQNTEAFF
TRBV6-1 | CASSDGVEQYF
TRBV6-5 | CASTGTGMNSPLHF
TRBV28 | CASSLIKQAQHF
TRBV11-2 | CASSFTENNYDGYTF
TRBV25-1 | CASSDPTDTIYSPLHF